The clone carrying this T cell receptor (beta chain) was detected only a few times. The entry originates in a study of blood T cell repertoires in COVID-19. Looked up from germline, CDR1 is LNHDA and CDR2 is SQIVND (reference sequence). The CDR3 runs to 17 residues. The trim removed 4 bases at V and 0 bases at J, leaving 4 bases unmatched. The protocol was immunoSEQ multiplex PCR, while the TCRdb copy is restricted to in-frame clones and leaves out a portion. This sample carries about 200,000 clones, more than 65% of them seen once, and the ten largest clones take around 14%. V usage is TRBV19 and J usage is TRBJ1-5; 12 bases are shared with TRBD1. The TCR originated in a human donor in a cohort sampled during active COVID-19. Sequences were obtained from peripheral blood. The CDR3 sequence is CASSTRDRGRSNQPQHF. The DNA for the CDR3 is TGTGCCAGTAGTACCAGGGACAGGGGGCGTAGCAATCAGCCCCAGCATTTT.